This T cell receptor (beta chain) stems from a study of synovial regulatory T cells in juvenile arthritis. This clone is labeled medium-sized (0.01 to 0.1%) based on frequency. Method: immunoSEQ multiplex PCR; TCRdb's copy keeps in-frame clones and lacks some. This listing includes nearly 2,500 clones. The CDR3 loop spans 12 amino acids. DNA is not recorded here. The germline V gene has CDR1 SGHRS and CDR2 YFSETQ. The synovial samples were synovial fluid, paired with peripheral blood from each active arthritis patient. The chain couples TRBV5-1 to TRBJ2-2; TCRdb's D gene call, TRBD2, goes unchecked for lack of DNA. Input material: Treg cells from the synovium. The sequence came from a donor between 2 and 29 years old with juvenile idiopathic arthritis. Here the CDR3 reads CASRAREGELFF.